Described below is a single TCR beta chain sequence and its context. Antigen specificity is unknown. The data derive from a study of T cell responses to AZD1222 COVID-19 vaccine. Study-level results: Only after the peak T cell response were repertoires sampled.

Analysis merged second doses at about 4 or about 12 weeks. V lost 3 bases and J lost 4, with 13 bases in between. Germline lookup yields CDR1 LNHDA and CDR2 SQIVND (reference sequence). The CDR3 contains 15 residues. Produced via immunoSEQ multiplex PCR; TCRdb's table is partial and in-frame only. Of fewer than 90,000 clones in the sample, roughly 84% are singletons; the top ten hold roughly 5.6%. This TCR was recovered from an adult who received the AZD1222 COVID-19 vaccine. The source material was peripheral blood, sampled 28 days after the second AZD1222 dose. The chain carries TRBV19 and TRBJ1-5; D is undetermined. This CDR3 reads CASSIIQTGNQPQHF. The CDR3 DNA sequence: TGTGCCAGTAGTATTATCCAAACTGGGAATCAGCCCCAGCATTTT.